The 28 T cell receptor beta chains below all came from one sample that was sequenced in a study of response to subunit inactivated influenza vaccine. TCRdb passed the RT-PCR reads through MiXCR, listing each CDR3 protein once. The sample shows fewer than 550,000 distinct CDR3 sequences, over 25% of them seen only once. Here the sequenced sample was CD4+ T cells sorted from PBMCs, taken about 5 days after vaccination. The receptors derive from a man in his fifties who received an inactivated influenza vaccine.

This clonotype was found a few times. This rearrangement joins TRBV10-3 to TRBJ2-7; TRBD2 agrees at 11 bases. Losses at the gene ends were 6 bases for V and 0 bases for J; bases not matched to a gene: 1. Germline values: CDR1 ENHRY, CDR2 SYGVKD. The CDR3 runs 14 residues. The chain's CDR3 is CAISTSGSSYEQYF. CDR3 nucleotides: TGTGCCATCAGCACTAGCGGGAGCTCCTACGAGCAGTACTTC.

The gene calls are TRBV5-1 and TRBJ2-3; no definite D call. Germline V gives CDR1 SGHRS, CDR2 YFSETQ. This CDR3 has 15 amino acids. Trimming removed 4 bases at V and 3 bases at J, with 15 bases between. CDR3 region: CASSVTPPPTDTQYF. CDR3 nucleotides: TGCGCCAGCAGCGTAACTCCCCCCCCGACAGATACGCAGTATTTT. Full variable domain (outside the CDR3, taken from reference TRBV5-1 and TRBJ2-3): KAGVTQTPRYLIKTRGQQVTLSCSPISGHRSVSWYQQTPGQGLQFLFEYFSETQRNKGNFPGRFSGRQFSNSRSEMNVSTLELGDSALYLCASSVTPPPTDTQYFGPGTRLTVL.

This clonotype appeared a few times. The V and J genes are TRBV20-1 and TRBJ2-5, with a weak D call TRBD2 (5 bases). V was trimmed by 1 base and J by 4 bases, leaving 7 bases between them. CDR1 is DFQATT, CDR2 SNEGSKA, per germline (reference sequence). CDR3 size: 12 residues. The CDR3 DNA reads TGCAGTGCTAGAGTGGCGGGAGAGACCCAGTACTTC. Its translation is CSARVAGETQYF.

This clonotype was counted only a few times. The chain carries TRBV5-1 and TRBJ1-1, with unresolved D. CDR3 size: 13 residues. The V and J ends lost 0 bases and 7 bases respectively, with 10 bases between them. Germline-derived CDR1 and CDR2 are SGHRS and YFSETQ. As DNA, the CDR3 is TGCGCCAGCAGCTTGGCTCGGGGATATGAAGCTTTCTTT. Translating gives CASSLARGYEAFF.

This clonotype appeared a few times. The rearrangement uses TRBV20-1 and TRBJ2-7, with 9 bases fitting TRBD1. Trimming removed 5 bases from V and 3 bases from J; junction bases left unmatched: 5. The CDR3 is 13 residues long. From germline, CDR1 is DFQATT and CDR2 SNEGSKA (reference sequence). CDR3 sequence: CSAGGQGRYEQYF. In DNA, the CDR3 is TGCAGTGCTGGAGGACAGGGGCGCTACGAGCAGTACTTC.

The chain has TRBV5-1 and TRBJ1-2; D may be TRBD1 (5 bases). The germline CDR1 and CDR2 sequences are SGHRS and YFSETQ. The V gene lost 4 bases and the J gene lost 8 bases, with 12 bases spanning the gap. The CDR3 loop spans 12 amino acids. The CDR3 region is CASSGPGDGYTF. As DNA, the CDR3 is TGCGCCAGCAGCGGTCCTGGGGACGGCTACACCTTC.

This chain uses TRBV3-1 with TRBJ2-5, with D perhaps matching TRBD2 (6 bases). The V gene lost 8 bases and the J gene lost 0 bases, with 7 bases spanning the gap. The CDR3 covers 12 residues. Germline values: CDR1 LGHDT, CDR2 YNNKEL (reference sequence). This chain's CDR3 is CASGGYQETQYF. CDR3 nucleotide sequence: TGTGCCAGCGGGGGGTACCAAGAGACCCAGTACTTC.

J is TRBJ1-6 and V is TRBV4-1; D possibly corresponds to TRBD1 (6 bases). CDR1 MGHRA and CDR2 YSYEKL come from the germline V gene. The CDR3 runs to 16 residues. V lost 4 bases, J lost 9 bases, and 19 bases lay in between. As DNA, the CDR3 is TGCGCCAGCAGCCCCCGGGAGGGGGAATGGAGTTCACCCCTCCACTTT. Amino acids: CASSPREGEWSSPLHF.

This clonotype appeared many times. CDR3 in amino acids: CASSFSGRQTFF. Written as DNA, the CDR3 is TGTGCCAGCAGTTTCTCCGGGCGACAAACTTTCTTT. The J gene is TRBJ1-1, the V gene TRBV6-5, with D unresolved. The CDR3 is 12 amino acids. The V and J ends lost 4 bases and 12 bases respectively, with 15 bases between them. Germline loops: CDR1 MNHEY, CDR2 SVGAGI.

This chain connects TRBV6-2 or TRBV6-3 to TRBJ2-7; possible D gene TRBD2, 6 bases. The germline V gene has CDR1 MNHEY and CDR2 SVGEGT. This CDR3 has 14 residues. V gave up 5 bases and J gave up 1 base, with 12 bases separating them. CDR3 in amino acids: CASSGMGLSYEQYF. CDR3 nucleotide sequence: TGTGCCAGCAGTGGAATGGGACTTTCCTACGAGCAGTACTTC.

The chain combines TRBV6-5 with TRBJ2-1, with 15 positions matching TRBD2. Germline CDR1 MNHEY, CDR2 SVGAGI. The CDR3 spans 18 residues. The J segment lost 0 bases and the V segment lost 4 bases, leaving 4 bases of the junction unmatched. Written as DNA, the CDR3 is TGTGCCAGCAGTTCCGGACTAGCGGGGGGGAGCTCCTACAATGAGCAGTTCTTC. The encoded protein is CASSSGLAGGSSYNEQFF.

CDR3 protein: CSVETRLEVNTEAFF. The CDR3 DNA reads TGCAGCGTTGAGACCCGATTGGAGGTGAACACTGAAGCTTTCTTT. This sequence joins TRBV29-1 and TRBJ1-1, with D unclear. V was clipped by 3 bases and J by 0 bases, with 14 bases between them. CDR3 length equals 15 residues. CDR1 is SQVTM and CDR2 is ANQGSEA in the germline V gene.

The chain couples TRBV20-1 to TRBJ1-2; tentatively, D is TRBD1 (6 bases). The V end was cut by 1 base, the J end by 2 bases, with 11 bases between. Looked up from germline, CDR1 is DFQATT and CDR2 is SNEGSKA (reference sequence). The CDR3 totals 14 residues. CDR3 DNA sequence: TGCAGTGCTAGAGCGGATCAGGGGAACTATGGCTACACCTTC. It yields the protein CSARADQGNYGYTF.

The rearrangement uses TRBV7-2 and TRBJ2-5; TRBD1 aligns across 9 bases. CDR1 SGHTA and CDR2 FQGNSA come from the germline V gene. This CDR3 contains 15 residues. The V and J ends lost 6 bases and 4 bases, in that order; junction bases with no gene match: 9. In DNA form, the CDR3 reads TGTGCCAGCAGATTGCCGGGACAGGGAAGAGAGACCCAGTACTTC. This sequence encodes CASRLPGQGRETQYF. Filled out from reference TRBV7-2 and TRBJ2-5, the complete variable domain reads GAGVSQSPSNKVTEKGKDVELRCDPISGHTALYWYRQSLGQGLEFLIYFQGNSAPDKSGLPSDRFSAERTGGSVSTLTIQRTQQEDSAVYLCASRLPGQGRETQYFGPGTRLLVL.

The chain joins TRBV11-2 to TRBJ1-1; no definite D call. Deletions cut 0 bases from V and 0 bases from J, with 8 bases between. Per germline, CDR1 SGHAT and CDR2 FQNNGV. CDR3 length equals 15 residues. The CDR3 region is CASSLEAGLNTEAFF. The CDR3 nucleotides are TGTGCCAGCAGCTTAGAGGCAGGCTTGAACACTGAAGCTTTCTTT.

In its sample, this clonotype was seen a few times. This rearrangement joins TRBV7-8 to TRBJ2-1; D might be TRBD1 (5 bases). This CDR3 comprises 14 residues. In germline, CDR1 is SGHVS, CDR2 FQNEAQ. Trimming took 4 bases from V and 7 from J, leaving 14 bases between them. The CDR3 DNA reads TGTGCCAGCAGCTCAATGGGCAGGGATAATGAGCAGTTCTTC. Its translation: CASSSMGRDNEQFF. The complete variable domain, with remaining parts taken from reference TRBV7-8 and TRBJ2-1, reads GAGVSQSPRYKVAKRGQDVALRCDPISGHVSLFWYQQALGQGPEFLTYFQNEAQLDKSGLPSDRFFAERPEGSVSTLKIQRTQQEDSAVYLCASSSMGRDNEQFFGPGTRLTVL.

The sample holds many counts of this clonotype. The gene calls are TRBV20-1 and TRBJ1-2; D possibly corresponds to TRBD1 (6 bases). Germline CDR1 DFQATT, CDR2 SNEGSKA (reference sequence). The CDR3 length is 14 residues. The V end lost 2 bases, the J end lost 2 bases, and 12 bases lay between the germline ends. The CDR3, as DNA: TGCAGTGCTAGAAGGGGGGCGTTGAACTATGGCTACACCTTC. This translates into CSARRGALNYGYTF.

CDR3 in amino acids: CASSLALGVYQETQYF. The CDR3 coding sequence is TGCGCCAGCAGCTTGGCCCTGGGGGTATACCAAGAGACCCAGTACTTC. The chain carries TRBV5-1 and TRBJ2-5; either TRBD1 or TRBD2 may fit D (5 bases each). V gave up 0 bases and J gave up 0 bases, with 12 bases separating them. Per germline, CDR1 SGHRS and CDR2 YFSETQ. The CDR3 contains 16 residues. Full variable domain (remainder filled in from reference TRBV5-1 and TRBJ2-5): KAGVTQTPRYLIKTRGQQVTLSCSPISGHRSVSWYQQTPGQGLQFLFEYFSETQRNKGNFPGRFSGRQFSNSRSEMNVSTLELGDSALYLCASSLALGVYQETQYFGPGTRLLVL.

The V gene is TRBV7-2, the J gene TRBJ2-1, with 11 bases that match TRBD2. Germline V gene data show CDR1 as SGHTA and CDR2 as FQGNSA. This CDR3 has 16 amino acids. V lost 4 bases and J lost 8; bases outside the gene matches: 10. CDR3 protein: CASSYQGLADPHEQFF. CDR3 in DNA: TGTGCCAGCAGCTATCAGGGACTAGCGGACCCCCATGAGCAGTTCTTC.

The rearrangement uses TRBV12-3 or TRBV12-4 and TRBJ2-1; TRBD1 matches 7 bases. With 6 bases clipped from V and 4 bases from J, the junction kept 15 bases outside the gene matches. The CDR3 sequence is 17 residues long. CDR3 in amino acids: CASRYTGTASSYNEQFF. For the CDR3, the DNA is TGTGCCAGCAGATATACCGGGACAGCATCCTCGTACAATGAGCAGTTCTTC.

This clonotype has more than one count but fewer than ten. The gene calls are TRBV4-3 and TRBJ1-5; the D gene is possibly TRBD1 (5 bases). Trimming removed 0 bases at V and 7 bases at J, with 10 bases between. The CDR3 totals 14 residues. Germline loops: CDR1 LGHNA, CDR2 YSLEER. This CDR3 is CASSQDLGDQPQHF. The CDR3 DNA is TGCGCCAGCAGCCAAGATCTGGGGGACCAGCCCCAGCATTTT.

The V gene is TRBV20-1, the J gene TRBJ2-7; 11 bases are a match to TRBD2. The J call is uncertain, as TRBJ2-1 better fits the DNA end. This CDR3 spans 15 amino acids. Germline values: CDR1 DFQATT, CDR2 SNEGSKA (reference sequence). The CDR3 bases are TGCAGTGCCAGGGCTAGCGGGGGGCCCACCTACGAGCAGTTCTTC. Translating it yields CSARASGGPTYEQFF.

This clonotype was seen a handful of times. The chain has TRBV30 and TRBJ1-2; D is perhaps TRBD1 (5 bases). CDR1 is GTSNPN and CDR2 is SVGIG in the germline V gene (reference sequence). The length of the CDR3 is 17 residues. V was shortened by 3 bases and J by 8 bases, with 28 bases between the two germline ends. For the CDR3, the DNA is TGTGCCTGGAGCCCAGCCCTGGACACCTCTATTTCCCCGGGCTACACCTTC. Translating it yields CAWSPALDTSISPGYTF.

This clonotype has just a few counts. This rearrangement joins TRBV12-3 or TRBV12-4 to TRBJ1-4; no firm D call. The CDR3 consists of 16 residues. The V and J ends lost 4 bases and 0 bases respectively, with 12 bases between them. The CDR3: CASSSGSYATNEKLFF. The CDR3 DNA follows: TGTGCCAGCAGTTCGGGCAGCTATGCAACTAATGAAAAACTGTTTTTT.

This clonotype showed up just a few times. This chain connects TRBV19 to TRBJ1-4, with TRBD1 as a possible D gene (5 bases). V dropped 7 bases and J dropped 5 bases, with 14 bases sitting between them. This CDR3 region has 14 residues. Germline V gene lookup returns CDR1 LNHDA and CDR2 SQIVND (reference sequence). The CDR3 region is CASNPGTVNEKLFF. CDR3 sequence (DNA): TGTGCCAGTAATCCAGGGACGGTGAATGAAAAACTGTTTTTT.

The chain uses TRBV10-3 and TRBJ2-3; D possibly corresponds to TRBD2 (5 bases). Germline V gene sequence: CDR1 ENHRY, CDR2 SYGVKD. This CDR3 spans 16 amino acids. With 0 bases removed from V and 4 bases from J, the gap between germline ends came to 14 bases. As DNA, the CDR3 is TGTGCCATCAGTGAGTCAGAAGGAGGTCGGGCAGATACGCAGTATTTT. Its translation: CAISESEGGRADTQYF.

This clonotype was seen repeatedly, ten times or more. The rearrangement joins TRBV12-3 or TRBV12-4 to TRBJ2-5; the D is unclear. The ends were cut back, 5 bases at V and 2 bases at J, with 9 bases in the middle. CDR3 length: 13 amino acids. The chain's CDR3 is CASSTGLQETQYF. CDR3 nucleotide sequence: TGTGCCAGCAGTACCGGGCTACAAGAGACCCAGTACTTC.

The rearrangement joins TRBV28 to TRBJ2-7, with no clear D. CDR1 is MDHEN and CDR2 is SYDVKM in the germline V gene. Trimming stripped 5 bases from V and 4 bases from J, with 12 bases between. The CDR3 spans 13 residues. The CDR3 DNA reads TGTGCCAGCAGTCGAACAGACAATTACGAGCAGTACTTC. Encoded protein: CASSRTDNYEQYF.